A selection of T cell receptor beta chains follows, all from one sample in a study of T cell responses to AZD1222 COVID-19 vaccine. The table came from immunoSEQ multiplex PCR; TCRdb's copy has only in-frame clones and leaves some out. The sample lists some 84,000 clones; 88% were seen once. The sample here was peripheral blood, taken on day 0 of AZD1222 vaccination. These receptors all come from an adult in good health. Both conserved end residues are part of each CDR3. The order of the fields is J gene, D gene, V gene, clone size, CDR3 DNA, CDR3 protein. A D gene is named only where the DNA matches it firmly. Clone size is not always given. Where it is, it says once, few, many or a class for expanded clones.

>TRBJ1-4|TRBD1|TRBV20-1|NA
TGCAGTGCTAGTGACCAGACAGGGTGGGGTGAAAAACTGTTTTTT
CSASDQTGWGEKLFF
>TRBJ1-1|TRBD1|TRBV18|NA
TGTGCCAGCTCACCAGCGGGACAGGGGGTCACTGAAGCTTTCTTT
CASSPAGQGVTEAFF
>TRBJ2-1|TRBD1|TRBV24-1|NA
TGTGCCACCAGTGATCCCACAGGGGGCGACGGTAAATACAATGAGCAGTTCTTC
CATSDPTGGDGKYNEQFF
>TRBJ2-1|TRBD2|TRBV10-3|NA
TGTGCCATCAGTCTAGCGGGAGGGCCTCATGAGCAGTTCTTC
CAISLAGGPHEQFF
>TRBJ2-1|NA|TRBV18|NA
TGTGCCAGCTCGCCCCAATCCGACTTATACAATGAGCAGTTCTTC
CASSPQSDLYNEQFF
>TRBJ2-7|NA|TRBV28|NA
TGTGCCAGCAGACCCCCCGCTAGTAGGTACGAGCAGTACTTC
CASRPPASRYEQYF
>TRBJ1-2|NA|TRBV4-2|NA
TGTGCCAGCAGCCAAGATCTACGCGGCGGAGTATGGGGCTACACCTTC
CASSQDLRGGVWGYTF
>TRBJ2-3|TRBD2|TRBV4-1|once
TGCGCCAGCAGCCAAGGCTCAGGACTAGCGGGAACCTCAGATACGCAGTATTTT
CASSQGSGLAGTSDTQYF
>TRBJ2-7|NA|TRBV16|NA
TGTGCCAGCAGCCTCCCACAGGAATCCTACGAGCAGTACTTC
CASSLPQESYEQYF
>TRBJ1-2|NA|TRBV21-1|few
TGTGCCAGCAGCAAAGCGCCTGGGAATTGTAACTATGGCTACACCTTC
CASSKAPGNCNYGYTF
>TRBJ1-2|NA|TRBV2|NA
TGTGCCAGCAGTCGGGGTAGAGCTAACTATGGCTACACCTTC
CASSRGRANYGYTF
>TRBJ2-3|NA|TRBV2|NA
TGTGCCAGCAGTCTAGGGGGCGGGACCCTCACAGATACGCAGTATTTT
CASSLGGGTLTDTQYF
>TRBJ2-1|NA|TRBV14|NA
TGTGCCAGCAGCCAAGTTGTGGGGGGGGGCTTATACAATGAGCAGTTCTTC
CASSQVVGGGLYNEQFF
>TRBJ1-3|TRBD1|TRBV7-9|NA
TGTGCCAGCAGCTTAGGGTACTCCGGGACAGGGACCGGAAACACCATATATTTT
CASSLGYSGTGTGNTIYF
>TRBJ1-2|NA|TRBV2|once
TGTGCCAGCAGTGAATGGAGCTATGGCTACACCTTC
CASSEWSYGYTF
>TRBJ1-2|NA|TRBV29-1|NA
TGCAGCGTTGAGCTCAACAAGGGAGATGGCTACACCTTC
CSVELNKGDGYTF
>TRBJ1-5|TRBD1|TRBV4-1|many
TGCGCCAGCAGCCAGGCGACAGGGGGCGCGTATAGCAATCAGCCCCAGCATTTT
CASSQATGGAYSNQPQHF
>TRBJ2-2|TRBD2|TRBV10-3|NA
TGTGCCCACCGCCGGGCTAGCGGGAGGGCGTCCACCGGGGAGCTGTTTTTT
CAHRRASGRASTGELFF
>TRBJ2-2|TRBD2|TRBV19|NA
TGTGCCAGTAGTTCGGGACTAGCGGGAGGGCTCAACACCGGGGAGCTGTTTTTT
CASSSGLAGGLNTGELFF
>TRBJ2-5|TRBD1|TRBV29-1|NA
TGCAGCGTACAGAAGACAGGGTCGGGGGAGACCCAGTACTTC
CSVQKTGSGETQYF
>TRBJ1-3|NA|TRBV10-3|NA
TGTGCCATCAGTGGTGGCCTCTCTGGAAACACCATATATTTT
CAISGGLSGNTIYF
>TRBJ1-1|NA|TRBV9|NA
TGTGCCAGCAGCGCGCCCCGGGGAGGGCTGCTGAACACTGAAGCTTTCTTT
CASSAPRGGLLNTEAFF
>TRBJ2-3|TRBD2|TRBV9|NA
TGTGCCAGCAGCGTAGGGGGTAGCGGGATGGCAGATACGCAGTATTTT
CASSVGGSGMADTQYF
>TRBJ1-1|NA|TRBV19|few
TGTGCCAGTGCTATGACCCTGGCGGCGTCGGGCACTGAAGCTTTCTTT
CASAMTLAASGTEAFF
>TRBJ1-2|NA|TRBV19|NA
TGTGCCAGTAACCTGGGACTTACGACTGGCTACACCTTC
CASNLGLTTGYTF
>TRBJ2-3|TRBD1|TRBV20-1|NA
TGCAGTGCTAGTAGGACAGGGGGGGGAGATACGCAGTATTTT
CSASRTGGGDTQYF
>TRBJ1-5|NA|TRBV7-3|NA
TGTGCCAGCAGCTTAACGGCCGGCCAGCCCCAGCATTTT
CASSLTAGQPQHF
>TRBJ2-5|NA|TRBV10-3|NA
TGTGCCATCAGTGTAGGGAGAATGGAGACCCAGTACTTC
CAISVGRMETQYF